This T cell receptor (beta chain) is drawn from a study of T cells in localized non-small cell lung cancer. The study, taken as a whole, reports: Since sequencing was restricted to only one region of the tumor, intratumor heterogeneity remains a possibility. A raised T cell density in blood coincided with lengthier overall survival. Clonality of T cells reached its maximum in uninvolved adjacent lung, surpassing tumor. A median of 57 of the top 100 tumor clones appeared in adjacent lung, which was paired and uninvolved.

Only one count was recorded for this clone. What it binds is unknown. Method: immunoSEQ multiplex PCR; TCRdb's copy keeps in-frame clones and lacks some. The top ten clones hold roughly 28% of a sample with around 29,000 clones, around 93% of them seen once. The CDR3 consists of 19 residues. Trimming left V 3 bases short and J 0 bases short, with 20 bases between. The germline CDR1 and CDR2 sequences are KGHSH and LQKENI. V gene TRBV18 combines with J gene TRBJ2-2; the D gene is possibly TRBD1 (6 bases). This receptor was obtained from a female donor older than 55 with stage I lung adenocarcinoma. The material was peripheral blood, obtained before any cancer treatment. CDR3 region: CASSPSGQIGPANTGELFF. Written as DNA, the CDR3 is TGTGCCAGCTCACCGAGTGGACAGATAGGACCAGCGAACACCGGGGAGCTGTTTTTT. Supplemented by reference TRBV18 and TRBJ2-2, the full variable domain reads NAGVMQNPRHLVRRRGQEARLRCSPMKGHSHVYWYRQLPEEGLKFMVYLQKENIIDESGMPKERFSAEFPKEGPSILRIQQVVRGDSAAYFCASSPSGQIGPANTGELFFGEGSRLTVL.